This T cell receptor beta chain was sequenced during a study of early T cells in non-severe SARS-CoV-2 infection. This clonotype showed up just a few times. TCRdb re-called the 5' RACE reads through MiXCR, storing one row per CDR3 protein. Of approximately 69,000 distinct CDR3 sequences listed, roughly an eighth were seen once; the top ten hold 5.5% to 6%. Germline assignment: CDR1 SGHRS and CDR2 YFSETQ. The CDR3 contains 12 residues. V was clipped by 7 bases and J by 3 bases, with 8 bases between them. V is TRBV5-1 and J is TRBJ2-1; D is possibly TRBD1 (5 bases). The TCR originated in an adult who was a healthcare worker with PCR-confirmed SARS-CoV-2 infection or an uninfected control (not recorded which). Sequenced here: whole blood, sampled at baseline. The CDR3: CASLDSYNEQFF. The CDR3 DNA is TGCGCCAGCTTAGACAGCTACAATGAGCAGTTCTTC.